The 10 T cell receptor beta chains listed next were all sequenced from one sample in a study of blood T cell repertoires in COVID-19. Profiled with immunoSEQ multiplex PCR; TCRdb holds only in-frame clones, not every one. Of around 210,000 clones in the sample, 85% were seen once. The sequencing sample was made of peripheral blood. The receptors come from a middle-aged man with COVID-19, enrolled during active disease.

This chain links TRBV11-2 with TRBJ1-1; D remains unclear. With 1 base removed from V and 4 bases from J, the gap between germline ends came to 16 bases. There are 16 residues in the CDR3. Germline-derived CDR1 and CDR2 are SGHAT and FQNNGV. DNA of the CDR3: TGTGCCAGCAGCTTAGGGTCGGAGGGTGTAGGCACTGAAGCTTTCTTT. It codes for CASSLGSEGVGTEAFF.

This chain's CDR3 is CASSPGQGGSPLHF. DNA for the CDR3: TGTGCCAGCTCACCGGGACAGGGGGGTTCACCCCTCCACTTT. This chain uses TRBV18 with TRBJ1-6; 11 bases fit TRBD1. The CDR3 covers 14 residues. Unmatched junction bases numbered 1, after V lost 3 bases and J lost 9 bases. Looked up from germline, CDR1 is KGHSH and CDR2 is LQKENI.

The gene calls are TRBV30 and TRBJ1-2, with D uncertain. Germline-derived CDR1 and CDR2 are GTSNPN and SVGIG (reference sequence). CDR3 length: 14 amino acids. The V gene lost 3 bases and the J gene lost 4 bases, with 15 bases spanning the gap. The CDR3 sequence: CAWRVGDRGYGYTF. CDR3 nucleotides: TGTGCCTGGAGGGTAGGCGACCGAGGCTATGGCTACACCTTC.

Here the CDR3 reads CASSKTGYNQPQHF. The CDR3 DNA follows: TGTGCCAGCAGTAAGACAGGGTACAATCAGCCCCAGCATTTT. The V gene is TRBV6-5, the J gene TRBJ1-5; TRBD1 agrees at 7 bases. The CDR3 contains 14 residues. CDR1 and CDR2 from the germline V gene are MNHEY and SVGAGI. The trim removed 5 bases at V and 3 bases at J, leaving 4 bases unmatched.

This chain uses TRBV12-3 or TRBV12-4 with TRBJ1-1, with D possibly being TRBD1 (5 bases). The CDR3 runs to 13 residues. Trimming took off 10 bases at V and 4 bases at J, with 16 bases between the two ends. The CDR3 region has the DNA TGTGCCAACCTCGCCAGGGCTGGCACTGAAGCTTTCTTT. As protein: CANLARAGTEAFF.

The chain couples TRBV18 to TRBJ1-2; 8 bases are shared with TRBD1. CDR1 is KGHSH and CDR2 is LQKENI in the germline V gene. Unmatched junction bases numbered 3, after V lost 5 bases and J lost 4 bases. The CDR3 length is 13 residues. As DNA, the CDR3 is TGTGCCAGCTCAATGGGACAGGCCTATGGCTACACCTTC. This encodes CASSMGQAYGYTF.

This chain connects TRBV11-2 to TRBJ1-1; weak D call: TRBD1 (5 bases). Germline CDR1 and CDR2: SGHAT and FQNNGV. With 1 base removed from V and 3 bases from J, the gap between germline ends came to 12 bases. The CDR3 has 15 amino acids. CDR3 sequence (DNA): TGTGCCAGCAGCTTAGGTGCGGGGCCCCACACTGAAGCTTTCTTT. Amino acids: CASSLGAGPHTEAFF.

The J gene is TRBJ1-2, the V gene TRBV10-3; 9 bases fit TRBD1. Germline V gene sequence: CDR1 ENHRY, CDR2 SYGVKD. The ends lost 0 bases at V and 8 bases at J; junction bases unmatched: 7. CDR3 length equals 15 residues. CDR3: CAISESAAGTGGYTF. For the CDR3, the DNA is TGTGCCATCAGTGAGTCCGCGGCGGGGACAGGGGGCTACACCTTC.

The chain combines TRBV5-1 with TRBJ2-2, with 9 bases identical to TRBD1. Germline CDR1 SGHRS, CDR2 YFSETQ. The V and J ends lost 7 bases and 7 bases, in that order; junction bases with no gene match: 11. The CDR3 spans 15 residues. The CDR3 coding sequence is TGCGCCAGCCGCGAAGGGACAGGGAGTAACGGGGAGCTGTTTTTT. This gives the protein CASREGTGSNGELFF.

This clone showed up just a few times. The chain combines TRBV24-1 with TRBJ2-1, with no clear D. Germline V gene sequence: CDR1 KGHDR, CDR2 SFDVKD. The V gene lost 3 bases and the J gene lost 5 bases, with 10 bases spanning the gap. The CDR3 runs 14 residues. CDR3 residues: CATSDLDIDNEQFF. CDR3 sequence (DNA): TGTGCCACCAGTGATCTTGACATAGACAATGAGCAGTTCTTC.